Presented here are 14 T cell receptor beta chains from one specimen sequenced in a study of long-term antiretroviral therapy in people with HIV. The assay used was immunoSEQ (version v3.0), run at survey level. The protocol was immunoSEQ multiplex PCR, while the TCRdb copy is restricted to in-frame clones and leaves out a portion. The sample lists nearly 50,000 clones, approximately 79% occurring once. Sequenced material: unsorted PBMCs, taken 0.8 years after starting antiretroviral therapy. The receptors were gathered from a woman between 18 and 30 years old with HIV.

The V gene is TRBV13, the J gene TRBJ2-3; TRBD2 matches 8 bases. This CDR3 comprises 18 residues. The trim removed 5 bases at V and 2 bases at J, leaving 15 bases unmatched. Germline V lookup: CDR1 PRHDT, CDR2 FYEKMQ (reference sequence). The CDR3 DNA reads as TGTGCCAGCAGCGTATCAGGACTAGCTACAACCGCCACAGATACGCAGTATTTT. It specifies CASSVSGLATTATDTQYF.

This clone has more than one count but fewer than ten. The chain recombines TRBV7-9 with TRBJ2-7; 8 bases align to TRBD1. V was clipped by 3 bases and J by 4 bases; unmatched bases: 8. Germline loops: CDR1 SEHNR, CDR2 FQNEAQ (reference sequence). The CDR3 contains 15 residues. The DNA for the CDR3 is TGTGCCAGCAGCTTGTTACAGGGGGTGTCATACGAGCAGTACTTC. The encoded protein is CASSLLQGVSYEQYF.

The chain employs TRBV7-8 and TRBJ1-1, with D perhaps TRBD1 (6 bases). This CDR3 is 14 amino acids long. Trimming stripped 4 bases from V and 1 base from J, with 10 bases between. Germline V gene lookup returns CDR1 SGHVS and CDR2 FQNEAQ. The CDR3: CASSYRAGNTEAFF. The CDR3 DNA is TGTGCCAGCAGCTACAGGGCCGGGAACACTGAAGCTTTCTTT.

The chain joins TRBV6-5 to TRBJ1-1; D is unclear. Looked up from germline, CDR1 is MNHEY and CDR2 is SVGAGI. This CDR3 spans 12 amino acids. V lost 6 bases to trimming and J lost 1 base, with 6 bases between them. The chain's CDR3 is CASSPQNTEAFF. CDR3 sequence (DNA): TGTGCCAGCAGCCCTCAGAACACTGAAGCTTTCTTT.

The chain employs TRBV5-4 and TRBJ1-2; 7 positions agree with TRBD1. V lost 5 bases and J lost 7; bases outside the gene matches: 20. Germline values: CDR1 SGHNT, CDR2 YYREEE (reference sequence). The CDR3 runs 17 residues. CDR3 DNA sequence: TGTGCCAGCAGTTACCCTACAGGGGTCGGCTTCTTCTTTGGCTACACCTTC. This gives the protein CASSYPTGVGFFFGYTF.

By share of the sample, this clone is medium-sized. The rearrangement joins TRBV4-3 to TRBJ2-7, with D unresolved. Trimming took 1 base from V and 10 from J, leaving 14 bases between them. This CDR3 is 13 amino acids long. CDR1 is LGHNA and CDR2 is YSLEER in the germline V gene. CDR3 amino acids: CASSQGNGVKQYF. The CDR3 bases are TGCGCCAGCAGCCAAGGAAATGGAGTGAAACAGTACTTC.

The J gene is TRBJ2-6, the V gene TRBV27; no clear D. The germline V gene has CDR1 MNHEY and CDR2 SMNVEV (reference sequence). V lost 3 bases, J lost 0 bases, and 15 bases lay in between. The CDR3 contains 18 residues. The CDR3 reads CASSFRAGRTSGANVLTF. DNA for the CDR3: TGTGCCAGCAGTTTCCGGGCAGGCCGAACCTCTGGGGCCAACGTCCTGACTTTC.

The chain carries TRBV5-6 and TRBJ2-5; D is undetermined. This CDR3 is 11 amino acids long. Germline V gene data show CDR1 as SGHDT and CDR2 as YYEEEE. Trimming took 4 bases from V and 3 from J, leaving 4 bases between them. The CDR3 loop reads CASSREETQYF. The CDR3, as DNA: TGTGCCAGCAGCCGGGAAGAGACCCAGTACTTC.

The chain recombines TRBV28 with TRBJ2-1, with D maybe TRBD2 (6 bases). Trimming left V 6 bases short and J 9 bases short, with 15 bases between. This CDR3 is built from 13 residues. Germline values: CDR1 MDHEN, CDR2 SYDVKM. The CDR3 loop reads CASSERRGGEQFF. The CDR3 DNA reads as TGTGCCAGCAGCGAGAGGCGGGGTGGTGAGCAGTTCTTC.

J is TRBJ2-7 and V is TRBV28, with D uncertain. Per germline, CDR1 MDHEN and CDR2 SYDVKM. The CDR3 has 11 residues. V was clipped by 10 bases and J by 3 bases, with 10 bases between them. The CDR3 DNA follows: TGTGCCACTGTGTCCCGCTACGAGCAGTACTTC. Protein: CATVSRYEQYF. Complete variable domain (other parts from reference TRBV28 and TRBJ2-7): DVKVTQSSRYLVKRTGEKVFLECVQDMDHENMFWYRQDPGLGLRLIYFSYDVKMKEKGDIPEGYSVSREKKERFSLILESASTNQTSMYLCATVSRYEQYFGPGTRLTVT.

The chain has TRBV5-6 and TRBJ2-7; 8 bases align to TRBD1. CDR1 SGHDT and CDR2 YYEEEE come from the germline V gene. V lost 3 bases to trimming and J lost 1 base; unmatched junction nucleotides: 12. This CDR3 region has 17 residues. The CDR3 DNA is TGTGCCAGCAGCTCCTCTCCGGACAGGGACCAATCCTACGAGCAGTACTTC. It encodes CASSSSPDRDQSYEQYF.

The V call is TRBV27, the J call TRBJ2-7; unclear D gene. The CDR3 length is 12 residues. CDR1 MNHEY and CDR2 SMNVEV come from the germline V gene (reference sequence). V lost 8 bases and J lost 6, with 14 bases in between. CDR3 amino acids: CASGGRFGEQYF. The DNA for the CDR3 is TGTGCCAGCGGTGGTAGATTCGGCGAGCAGTACTTC.

The count of this clone is one. The rearrangement joins TRBV28 to TRBJ2-7, with a weak D call TRBD1 (6 bases). V was clipped by 4 bases and J by 3 bases, with 10 bases between them. CDR1 and CDR2 from the germline V gene are MDHEN and SYDVKM. This CDR3 is 13 amino acids long. The CDR3 loop is CASSWVRGYEQYF. The CDR3 region has the DNA TGTGCCAGCAGTTGGGTCAGGGGCTACGAGCAGTACTTC.

The chain uses TRBV2 and TRBJ1-1, with no clear D. CDR3 size: 14 residues. V was trimmed by 7 bases and J by 1 base, leaving 13 bases between them. Germline CDR1 reads SNHLY; CDR2 reads FYNNEI. CDR3 sequence: CASTPRTRNTEAFF. CDR3 nucleotides: TGTGCCAGCACCCCCCGGACGAGGAACACTGAAGCTTTCTTT.